The next 10 T cell receptor beta chains were all read from a single sample in a study of blood T cell repertoires in COVID-19. Sequencing was performed with immunoSEQ multiplex PCR; in TCRdb, only in-frame clones are kept and a portion is missing. The data contain some 360,000 clones, roughly nine tenths of them seen just once; the ten biggest clones take up 3% to 4.5%. The sequencing sample was made of peripheral blood. All receptors come from a woman aged 55-75 years with COVID-19, enrolled during active disease.

In the case of this clone: This CDR3 is also generated by other DNA sequences in the sample. The chain joins TRBV28 to TRBJ1-6; 7 bases line up with TRBD1. The CDR3 runs 15 residues. CDR1 MDHEN and CDR2 SYDVKM come from the germline V gene. V gave up 3 bases and J gave up 3 bases; unmatched junction bases: 2. CDR3 bases: TGTGCCAGCAGTTTTGACAGGGACTATAATTCACCCCTCCACTTT. It is translated as CASSFDRDYNSPLHF.

This clone has only one observation. This chain joins TRBV12-3 or TRBV12-4 and TRBJ1-5; 7 bases fit TRBD1. This CDR3 spans 11 amino acids. V lost 6 bases and J lost 13; bases outside the gene matches: 6. CDR3 sequence reads: CASSHRGRQHF. The DNA for the CDR3 is TGTGCCAGCAGCCACAGGGGCCGACAGCATTTT.

The chain uses TRBV9 and TRBJ1-1; 7 nucleotides align to TRBD1. The CDR3 is made up of 15 amino acids. CDR1 and CDR2 (germline): SGDLS, YYNGEE. V was clipped by 3 bases and J by 1 base; unmatched bases: 6. The DNA for the CDR3 is TGTGCCAGCAGCGCAACCGGGACAGCGAACACTGAAGCTTTCTTT. It specifies CASSATGTANTEAFF.

This rearrangement joins TRBV7-9 to TRBJ1-1; D not resolved. Germline V lookup: CDR1 SEHNR, CDR2 FQNEAQ (reference sequence). Trimming took off 5 bases at V and 0 bases at J, with 16 bases between the two ends. CDR3 length: 16 residues. The CDR3 spells CASSPSHAKLNTEAFF. The CDR3 nucleotides are TGTGCCAGCAGCCCCTCTCACGCAAAGCTGAACACTGAAGCTTTCTTT.

About this clone itself: The sample has other DNA sequences that encode this CDR3 too. The chain recombines TRBV5-1 with TRBJ1-1; weak D call: TRBD1 (6 bases). V lost 4 bases to trimming and J lost 1 base, with 11 bases between them. This CDR3 has 14 residues. Germline CDR1 SGHRS, CDR2 YFSETQ. In DNA form, the CDR3 reads TGCGCCAGCAGCACCCAAGGGGGGAACACTGAAGCTTTCTTT. It codes for CASSTQGGNTEAFF.

The rearrangement links TRBV12-5 to TRBJ2-1; 11 nucleotides line up with TRBD2. Per germline, CDR1 LGHNT and CDR2 FRNRAP. This CDR3 contains 17 residues. V lost 5 bases to trimming and J lost 5 bases; unmatched junction nucleotides: 11. CDR3 in amino acids: CASGPSRLAGGNNEQFF. The CDR3 nucleotides read TGTGCTAGTGGTCCAAGCCGCCTAGCGGGGGGAAACAATGAGCAGTTCTTC.

The rearrangement links TRBV18 to TRBJ1-4; a weak D match, TRBD1 (6 bases). V gave up 0 bases and J gave up 0 bases, with 14 bases separating them. Germline CDR1 is KGHSH and CDR2 is LQKENI. The CDR3 runs 18 residues. In nucleotides, the CDR3 is TGTGCCAGCTCACCACCGCGGGGGGGGCCTTCAACTAATGAAAAACTGTTTTTT. Protein product: CASSPPRGGPSTNEKLFF. The complete variable domain, with remaining parts taken from reference TRBV18 and TRBJ1-4, reads NAGVMQNPRHLVRRRGQEARLRCSPMKGHSHVYWYRQLPEEGLKFMVYLQKENIIDESGMPKERFSAEFPKEGPSILRIQQVVRGDSAAYFCASSPPRGGPSTNEKLFFGSGTQLSVL.

This clone has just one count. The J gene is TRBJ1-1, the V gene TRBV5-1; D is perhaps TRBD1 (6 bases). This CDR3 comprises 12 residues. The V gene lost 4 bases and the J gene lost 8 bases, with 12 bases spanning the gap. Germline-derived CDR1 and CDR2 are SGHRS and YFSETQ. CDR3 coding DNA: TGCGCCAGCAGCCGGGAGGGGGAAGAAGCTTTCTTT. Protein: CASSREGEEAFF.

The chain links TRBV24-1 to TRBJ1-2; 12 bases are a match to TRBD1. The CDR3 has 16 residues. Germline values: CDR1 KGHDR, CDR2 SFDVKD. Trimming cost V 3 bases and J 5 bases; bases outside gene matches: 6. CDR3 DNA sequence: TGTGCCACCAGTGATGCTGGGACAGGGGGCAAGTATGGCTACACCTTC. Encoded protein: CATSDAGTGGKYGYTF.

V usage is TRBV6-1 and J usage is TRBJ1-6; D gene unclear. The V gene's germline CDR1 is MNHNS and CDR2 SASEGT. The CDR3 contains 15 residues. Trimming pared 3 bases from V and 9 bases from J, leaving 15 bases between. Here the CDR3 reads CASSEGSQALSPLHF. The CDR3 DNA reads as TGTGCCAGCAGTGAGGGCTCCCAGGCACTTTCACCCCTCCACTTT.